Shown below are 30 T cell receptor beta chains from a single sample sequenced in a study of T cell responses to AZD1222 COVID-19 vaccine. Sequencing was performed with immunoSEQ multiplex PCR; in TCRdb, only in-frame clones are kept and a portion is missing. Among fewer than 130,000 clones, roughly 92% were seen once, and the ten largest hold 2% to 2.5%. The specimen was peripheral blood, collected 28 days after the second AZD1222 dose. The receptors here all came from an adult who received the AZD1222 COVID-19 vaccine.

This chain connects TRBV3-1 (or the pseudogene TRBV3-2) to TRBJ1-4; tentative D call: TRBD1 (5 bases). The germline V and J ends were trimmed by 5 bases and 0 bases, with 13 bases remaining between them. Germline V gene sequence: CDR1 LGHDT, CDR2 YNNKEL (reference sequence). This CDR3 region has 16 residues. The CDR3 loop is CASSYPGTSTNEKLFF. CDR3 in DNA: TGTGCCAGCAGCTATCCAGGGACCTCAACTAATGAAAAACTGTTTTTT.

The rearrangement links TRBV18 to TRBJ1-1; no firm D call. The ends were cut back, 3 bases at V and 1 base at J, with 15 bases in the middle. The germline gives CDR1 KGHSH, CDR2 LQKENI. This CDR3 has 16 amino acids. CDR3 nucleotides: TGTGCCAGCTCACCGCCCGGGCGTTCGGAGAACACTGAAGCTTTCTTT. Residues: CASSPPGRSENTEAFF.

The chain employs TRBV7-6 and TRBJ2-1; 7 bases align to TRBD2. CDR1 is SGHVS and CDR2 is FNYEAQ in the germline V gene. V dropped 5 bases and J dropped 5; count of bases not matched to a gene: 12. There are 16 residues in the CDR3. The CDR3 region is CASSSLNQRGHNEQFF. CDR3 in DNA: TGTGCCAGCAGCAGCTTAAACCAGCGGGGTCACAATGAGCAGTTCTTC.

The chain recombines TRBV2 with TRBJ1-1; D call uncertain. Trimming took 5 bases from V and 5 from J, leaving 12 bases between them. The length of the CDR3 is 13 residues. CDR1 is SNHLY, CDR2 FYNNEI, per germline. CDR3 amino acids: CASSPSFGTEAFF. CDR3 DNA: TGTGCCAGCAGTCCAAGCTTCGGGACTGAAGCTTTCTTT.

This chain links TRBV5-1 with TRBJ2-1, with D hard to call. The germline CDR1 and CDR2 sequences are SGHRS and YFSETQ. Trimming removed 1 base from V and 2 bases from J, with 7 bases in between. This CDR3 spans 14 amino acids. This CDR3 is CASSLTTAYNEQFF. The CDR3, as DNA: TGCGCCAGCAGCTTGACTACCGCCTACAATGAGCAGTTCTTC.

The rearrangement links TRBV2 to TRBJ2-2, with D hard to call. Germline CDR1 and CDR2: SNHLY and FYNNEI. Between the trimmed V and J ends, which lost 7 bases and 1 base, there was a span of 10 bases. This CDR3 has 14 amino acids. The CDR3: CASTGSLNTGELFF. The CDR3 DNA follows: TGTGCCAGCACCGGCAGCTTGAACACCGGGGAGCTGTTTTTT.

V usage is TRBV5-4 and J usage is TRBJ1-1, with 10 nucleotides matching TRBD1. The germline gives CDR1 SGHNT, CDR2 YYREEE (reference sequence). The CDR3 loop spans 15 amino acids. Trimming cost V 4 bases and J 6 bases; bases outside gene matches: 9. CDR3 sequence (DNA): TGTGCCAGCAGCGTGAGACAGGGGGCTATGGCTGAAGCTTTCTTT. Amino acids: CASSVRQGAMAEAFF.

The V and J genes are TRBV7-2 and TRBJ2-3; perhaps TRBD2 as D (5 bases). The germline gives CDR1 SGHTA, CDR2 FQGNSA. V was shortened by 6 bases and J by 4 bases, with 17 bases between the two germline ends. The length of the CDR3 is 15 residues. The DNA of the CDR3 is TGTGCCAGCAGAAGTGCGGGTGTATCCGCAGATACGCAGTATTTT. Translated, it gives CASRSAGVSADTQYF.

The J gene is TRBJ1-2, the V gene TRBV6-5; no reliable D call. The CDR3 runs to 14 residues. V dropped 8 bases and J dropped 4 bases, with 17 bases sitting between them. CDR1 and CDR2 from the germline V gene are MNHEY and SVGAGI. CDR3 amino acids: CASPNGGRCYGYTF. The CDR3 nucleotides are TGTGCCAGCCCCAACGGAGGGAGATGCTATGGCTACACCTTC.

About this clone itself: Other DNA sequences in this specimen translate into the identical CDR3. The chain links TRBV29-1 to TRBJ2-7; no reliable D call. CDR1 is SQVTM and CDR2 is ANQGSEA in the germline V gene. V shed 4 bases and J shed 1 base, with 8 bases lying between them. CDR3 length: 12 amino acids. The CDR3 DNA follows: TGCAGCGTTGCCGGCGGATCCTACGAGCAGTACTTC. This translates into CSVAGGSYEQYF.

CDR3: CSVVPGTAGNTIYF. CDR3 DNA sequence: TGCAGCGTTGTTCCCGGGACAGCTGGAAACACCATATATTTT. The V gene is TRBV29-1, the J gene TRBJ1-3; 7 bases agree with TRBD1. Germline assignment: CDR1 SQVTM and CDR2 ANQGSEA. V lost 4 bases to trimming and J lost 2 bases; unmatched junction nucleotides: 5. The CDR3 loop spans 14 amino acids. Using reference TRBV29-1 and TRBJ1-3 for the parts outside the CDR3, the full variable domain is SAVISQKPSRDICQRGTSLTIQCQVDSQVTMMFWYRQQPGQSLTLIATANQGSEATYESGFVIDKFPISRPNLTFSTLTVSNMSPEDSSIYLCSVVPGTAGNTIYFGEGSWLTVV.

The chain joins TRBV7-2 to TRBJ1-5; 10 bases map to TRBD1. The germline CDR1 and CDR2 sequences are SGHTA and FQGNSA. The CDR3 loop spans 17 amino acids. J was trimmed by 1 base and V by 5 bases; bases with no gene match: 8. The CDR3 DNA follows: TGTGCCAGCAGCCCCAGGACAGGGGGTTGGAGCAATCAGCCCCAGCATTTT. Its protein product is CASSPRTGGWSNQPQHF.

The V and J genes are TRBV5-1 and TRBJ2-7; D unclear. Trimming shortened V by 5 bases and J by 2 bases, and 5 bases separated the two germline ends. CDR1 SGHRS and CDR2 YFSETQ come from the germline V gene. This CDR3 has 11 amino acids. In DNA form, the CDR3 reads TGCGCCAGCAGTTCCACCTACGAGCAGTACTTC. As protein: CASSSTYEQYF.

The rearrangement links TRBV3-1 (or the pseudogene TRBV3-2) to TRBJ1-1, with a tentative D call TRBD1 (6 bases). The germline V gene has CDR1 LGHDT and CDR2 YNNKEL (reference sequence). The length of the CDR3 is 13 residues. V lost 4 bases and J lost 2, with 8 bases in between. CDR3 residues: CASSRTANTEAFF. The CDR3 nucleotides are TGTGCCAGCAGCCGGACAGCTAACACTGAAGCTTTCTTT.

The V gene is TRBV7-3, the J gene TRBJ2-3, with 9 bases matching TRBD2. V was clipped by 5 bases and J by 2 bases; unmatched bases: 5. This CDR3 spans 15 amino acids. Per the germline V gene, CDR1 is SGHTA and CDR2 is FQGTGA. The DNA for the CDR3 is TGTGCCAGCAGCCCGCGGGGGGGCCCCACAGATACGCAGTATTTT. This gives the protein CASSPRGGPTDTQYF.

DNA for the CDR3: TGCGCCAGCACCCCCCTGGGTTCTGGGGGAGATACGCAGTATTTT. Translating gives CASTPLGSGGDTQYF. The chain links TRBV5-1 to TRBJ2-3; tentatively, D is TRBD1 or TRBD2 (5 bases each). Germline-derived CDR1 and CDR2 are SGHRS and YFSETQ. The CDR3 contains 15 residues. V lost 6 bases, J lost 5 bases, and 19 bases lay in between.

The gene calls are TRBV27 and TRBJ1-1, with a possible D match to TRBD1 (5 bases). The CDR3 covers 11 residues. Looked up from germline, CDR1 is MNHEY and CDR2 is SMNVEV (reference sequence). Trimming shortened V by 8 bases and J by 7 bases, and 11 bases separated the two germline ends. CDR3 amino acids: CASFQGNEAFF. CDR3 bases: TGTGCCAGCTTCCAGGGTAATGAAGCTTTCTTT.

This chain joins TRBV5-6 and TRBJ1-6, with TRBD1 as a possible D gene (6 bases). CDR3 length equals 16 residues. Germline loops: CDR1 SGHDT, CDR2 YYEEEE. V lost 4 bases to trimming and J lost 7 bases, with 18 bases between them. The CDR3: CASSAVTGLQNSPLHF. The CDR3, as DNA: TGTGCCAGCAGCGCGGTGACAGGTCTCCAGAATTCACCCCTCCACTTT.

V gene TRBV12-5 combines with J gene TRBJ2-5, with D possibly being TRBD1 (7 bases). This CDR3 contains 15 residues. In germline, CDR1 is LGHNT, CDR2 FRNRAP. V dropped 6 bases and J dropped 4 bases, with 18 bases sitting between them. The CDR3 DNA reads as TGTGCTAGTGGGCTACAGGGGCCAGCGGGAGAGACCCAGTACTTC. Its translation: CASGLQGPAGETQYF.

The chain has TRBV3-1 (or the pseudogene TRBV3-2) and TRBJ2-5; D not resolved. The CDR3 runs 15 residues. With 4 bases removed from V and 0 bases from J, the gap between germline ends came to 12 bases. Germline lookup yields CDR1 LGHDT and CDR2 YNNKEL (reference sequence). The chain's CDR3 is CASSPRNRYQETQYF. The CDR3, as DNA: TGTGCCAGCAGCCCCCGTAACCGGTACCAAGAGACCCAGTACTTC.

The chain has TRBV21-1 and TRBJ1-6; the D call in the table, TRBD1, was not verified against the DNA. TRBV21-1 is assigned pseudogene status. There are 19 residues in the CDR3. The chain's CDR3 is CASSKPPGQDFSYNSPLHF. CDR3 sequence (DNA): TGTGCCAGCAGCAAACCCCCGGGACAGGACTTCTCCTATAATTCACCCCTCCACTTT.

This sequence joins TRBV28 and TRBJ1-2; no reliable D call. This CDR3 has 13 amino acids. Per the germline V gene, CDR1 is MDHEN and CDR2 is SYDVKM. V lost 6 bases and J lost 4, with 12 bases in between. CDR3 coding DNA: TGTGCCAGCAGCATCGGGTATGTCTATGGCTACACCTTC. The encoded protein is CASSIGYVYGYTF.

This chain joins TRBV28 and TRBJ2-7, with D maybe TRBD1 (6 bases). V was trimmed by 2 bases and J by 1 base, leaving 18 bases between them. The CDR3 contains 17 residues. Germline V gives CDR1 MDHEN, CDR2 SYDVKM. CDR3 sequence reads: CASSLMIGAGASYEQYF. CDR3 sequence (DNA): TGTGCCAGCAGTTTAATGATAGGGGCAGGGGCTTCCTACGAGCAGTACTTC.

The chain links TRBV19 to TRBJ1-5; tentatively, D is TRBD1 (5 bases). The CDR3 covers 14 residues. CDR1 is LNHDA and CDR2 is SQIVND in the germline V gene (reference sequence). With 2 bases removed from V and 9 bases from J, the gap between germline ends came to 14 bases. The chain's CDR3 is CASSITGSRRPQHF. CDR3 nucleotide sequence: TGTGCCAGTAGTATAACAGGTAGCCGTCGGCCCCAGCATTTT.

The V and J genes are TRBV6-5 and TRBJ1-1; no clear D. The ends were cut back, 2 bases at V and 1 base at J, with 8 bases in the middle. In germline, CDR1 is MNHEY, CDR2 SVGAGI. This CDR3 is 14 amino acids long. The DNA for the CDR3 is TGTGCCAGCAGTTACGGGCTAGCGAACACTGAAGCTTTCTTT. This gives the protein CASSYGLANTEAFF.

The chain employs TRBV18 and TRBJ2-7; tentatively, D is TRBD1 (6 bases). This CDR3 is built from 12 residues. Germline V lookup: CDR1 KGHSH, CDR2 LQKENI. Trimming removed 10 bases at V and 0 bases at J, with 10 bases between. DNA for the CDR3: TGTGCCACCCAGGACAGCTCCTACGAGCAGTACTTC. This sequence encodes CATQDSSYEQYF.

The chain is built from TRBV4-1 and TRBJ1-2; 11 positions agree with TRBD1. Germline V gene data show CDR1 as MGHRA and CDR2 as YSYEKL. This CDR3 has 16 amino acids. Germline trimming cut 1 base from V and 5 bases from J; bases unmatched to any gene: 6. CDR3 coding DNA: TGCGCCAGCAGCCAAGGGTCAGGACAGGGGGCATATGGCTACACCTTC. Translation gives CASSQGSGQGAYGYTF.

This chain links TRBV7-2 with TRBJ2-7, with D possibly being TRBD1 (8 bases). The CDR3 is made up of 16 amino acids. Trimming shortened V by 4 bases and J by 4 bases, and 20 bases separated the two germline ends. Germline CDR1 is SGHTA and CDR2 is FQGNSA. For the CDR3, the DNA is TGTGCCAGCAGCTCTATTACAGGGGGGGGTGTGTACGAGCAGTACTTC. Protein: CASSSITGGGVYEQYF.

In regard to this clone: The germline gene is not matched at one end of the junction; a read error may be the cause. This chain joins TRBV6-2 or TRBV6-3 and TRBJ1-4; D unresolved. Germline V lookup: CDR1 MNHEY, CDR2 SVGEGT. This CDR3 spans 12 amino acids. The CDR3 DNA follows: TGTGCCAGCAGCTACTTCTTTGAAAAACTGTTTTTT. Amino acid sequence: CASSYFFEKLFF.

The chain couples TRBV5-4 to TRBJ2-1; 8 nucleotides line up with TRBD1. The CDR3 runs to 15 residues. Germline V CDR1 and CDR2: SGHNT, YYREEE (reference sequence). Trimming at V came to 5 bases and at J to 1 base, leaving 5 bases not matched to a gene. The CDR3 sequence is CASSLRDRSYNEQFF. The CDR3 DNA is TGTGCCAGCAGTCTTCGGGACAGGTCCTACAATGAGCAGTTCTTC.